The TCR beta chain under discussion was sequenced for a study of blood T cell repertoires in COVID-19. Per the original methods: Nucleated cell counts were estimated from reference gene primer amplification. TCRdb's table, derived via immunoSEQ multiplex PCR, lists solely in-frame clones and lacks some. The V and J calls and the clone size are those of that table, but D and trimming were determined from the DNA. The table shows some 120,000 clones, with over 65% occurring only once. CDR3 length: 13 residues. V was trimmed by 6 bases and J by 5 bases, leaving 10 bases between them. In germline, CDR1 is MDHEN, CDR2 SYDVKM.

The sequencing sample was made of peripheral blood. This chain connects TRBV28 to TRBJ1-4, with a weak D call TRBD1 (5 bases). The clonotype was recovered from a man between 60 and 70 years old with acute or convalescent COVID-19. The CDR3 is CASSRGRNEKLFF. The DNA of the CDR3 is TGTGCCAGCAGCCGGGGGAGGAATGAAAAACTGTTTTTT.